This TCR beta chain was recorded in a study of PD-1 blockade in classical Hodgkin lymphoma. Study conclusions and caveats: No one has yet defined what causes the repertoire differences, which may be disease activity or prior therapy. TCR diversity at baseline was reported to be reduced in newly diagnosed patients relative to healthy donors.

As to time point: newly diagnosed, previously untreated cHL patient sample. Acting as the comparison were PBMCs from newly diagnosed, untreated classical Hodgkin lymphoma. V trimming: 5 bases; J trimming: 0 bases; junction bases outside the gene matches: 5. Germline CDR1 LNHDA, CDR2 SQIVND (reference sequence). The CDR3 runs to 15 residues. Some clones are missing from TCRdb's copy, which holds only in-frame ones; the method was immunoSEQ multiplex PCR. In the table there are about 22,000 clones, about 94% of which are singletons. Remarks on this clone: Its specificity is not known.

The receptor's source is a human donor with classical Hodgkin lymphoma. The chain uses TRBV19 and TRBJ1-2, with 8 bases matching TRBD1. Sequenced input: peripheral blood mononuclear cells (PBMCs). Written as DNA, the CDR3 is TGTGCCAGTAGTTCCGGGACAGGCCCTAACTATGGCTACACCTTC. This sequence encodes CASSSGTGPNYGYTF.